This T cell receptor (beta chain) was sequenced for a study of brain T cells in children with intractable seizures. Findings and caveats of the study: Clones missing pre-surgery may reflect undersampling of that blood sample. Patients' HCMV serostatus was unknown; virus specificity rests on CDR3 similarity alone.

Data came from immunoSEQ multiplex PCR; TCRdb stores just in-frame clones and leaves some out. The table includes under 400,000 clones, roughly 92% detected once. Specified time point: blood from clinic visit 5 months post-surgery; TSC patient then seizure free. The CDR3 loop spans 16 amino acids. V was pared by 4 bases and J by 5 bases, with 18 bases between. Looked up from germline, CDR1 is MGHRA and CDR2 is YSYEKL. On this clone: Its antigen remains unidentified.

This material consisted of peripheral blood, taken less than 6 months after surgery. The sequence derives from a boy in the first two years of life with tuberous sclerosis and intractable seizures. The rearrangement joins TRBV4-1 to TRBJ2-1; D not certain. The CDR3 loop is CASSLATSTSDNEQFF. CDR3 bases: TGCGCCAGCAGCCTCGCGACTTCCACCTCAGACAATGAGCAGTTCTTC.